This is a list of T cell receptor beta chains from one sample in a study of cytomegalovirus exposure and HLA in healthy donors. Clones were read by immunoSEQ multiplex PCR, and TCRdb kept only the in-frame ones, dropping some. The sample has some 93,000 clones, around four fifths seen once. Sequencing input: PBMCs. These receptors were collected from a woman aged 40 to 49 in good health and CMV-seronegative. CDR3s include the opening cysteine and the closing phenylalanine or tryptophan. D genes are given only for firm matches. Size is omitted from some rows. Given values are once, few, many or a class for expanded clones.

>-|TRBJ1-5|-|TRBV5-6
CASSLTGSLNQPQHF
TGTGCCAGCAGCTTGACGGGGTCACTCAATCAGCCCCAGCATTTT
>TRBD1|TRBJ1-4|-|TRBV11-2
CASSLDQGGFEKLFF
TGTGCCAGCAGCTTAGATCAGGGGGGATTTGAAAAACTGTTTTTT
>-|TRBJ1-2|-|TRBV6-4
CASSDSEWGWGYTF
TGTGCCAGCAGTGACTCGGAGTGGGGCTGGGGCTACACCTTC
>TRBD2|TRBJ2-7|-|TRBV13
CASSSGTSSREQYF
TGTGCCAGCAGCTCCGGGACTAGCAGTCGCGAGCAGTACTTC
>TRBD1|TRBJ1-5|once|TRBV7-8
CASSPAETGRNQPQHF
TGTGCCAGCAGCCCAGCCGAGACAGGGAGGAATCAGCCCCAGCATTTT
>-|TRBJ2-3|-|TRBV10-3
CAISELLGTGLSTDTQYF
TGTGCCATCAGTGAGTTATTGGGCACAGGGCTTAGTACAGATACGCAGTATTTT
>-|TRBJ1-5|-|TRBV19
CASSDMAGRNQPQHF
TGTGCCAGTAGTGACATGGCAGGGAGGAATCAGCCCCAGCATTTT
>-|TRBJ2-1|-|TRBV15
CATSRDLTEQFF
TGTGCCACCAGCAGAGATTTAACAGAGCAGTTCTTC
>TRBD2|TRBJ2-3|-|TRBV9
CASSVTSEVVTDTQYF
TGTGCCAGCAGCGTCACTAGCGAAGTGGTCACAGATACGCAGTATTTT
>TRBD2|TRBJ2-5|-|TRBV27
CASSLWRGTGETQYF
TGTGCCAGCAGTTTATGGCGGGGGACCGGGGAGACCCAGTACTTC
>TRBD2|TRBJ2-1|many|TRBV4-1
CASSQDDFGASGRPSLNEQFF
TGCGCCAGCAGCCAAGATGACTTTGGGGCTAGCGGGAGGCCCAGCCTTAATGAGCAGTTCTTC
>TRBD1|TRBJ1-1|-|TRBV9
CASSVDREAEAFF
TGTGCCAGCAGCGTCGACAGGGAGGCTGAAGCTTTCTTT
>TRBD2|TRBJ2-1|-|TRBV19
CASSISGEQFF
TGTGCCAGTAGTATTAGCGGGGAGCAGTTCTTC
>-|TRBJ2-3|few|TRBV6-5
CASNLRGSDTQYF
TGTGCCAGCAACTTGAGGGGGTCAGATACGCAGTATTTT
>-|TRBJ1-5|-|TRBV28
CATRGGIRQPQHF
TGTGCCACCCGGGGAGGGATAAGACAGCCCCAGCATTTT
>-|TRBJ2-3|-|TRBV12-5
CASGLDAWTELGTTATDTQYF
TGTGCTAGTGGTTTAGATGCTTGGACAGAGCTCGGGACTACAGCAACAGATACGCAGTATTTT
>TRBD2|TRBJ2-7|-|TRBV28
CASSLSLLAAYEQYF
TGTGCCAGCAGTTTAAGTCTACTAGCGGCCTACGAGCAGTACTTC
>TRBD1|TRBJ2-1|-|TRBV5-1
CASSLGDRGRGQFF
TGCGCCAGCAGCTTGGGTGACAGGGGGCGAGGGCAGTTCTTC
>-|TRBJ2-2|-|TRBV27
CASSFRGTGELFF
TGTGCCAGCAGTTTTCGGGGGACCGGGGAGCTGTTTTTT
>-|TRBJ2-2|once|TRBV2
CASKRDVAGLTGELFF
TGTGCCAGCAAGAGGGATGTGGCGGGACTCACCGGGGAGCTGTTTTTT
>-|TRBJ2-3|-|TRBV6-4
CASSEGVRHTDTQYF
TGTGCCAGCAGTGAAGGCGTCCGACACACAGATACGCAGTATTTT
>-|TRBJ2-7|-|TRBV5-1
CASSLAPGQGRGQYF
TGCGCCAGCAGCTTGGCCCCGGGACAAGGGAGGGGGCAGTACTTC
>-|TRBJ1-2|-|TRBV28
CASSLFPTENYGYTF
TGTGCCAGCAGTTTATTCCCCACAGAAAACTATGGCTACACCTTC
>TRBD1|TRBJ1-5|-|TRBV28
CASSLAGGLYQPQHF
TGTGCCAGCAGTTTGGCAGGGGGCCTGTATCAGCCCCAGCATTTT
>TRBD2|TRBJ2-5|-|TRBV30
CAWGALAAKGETQYF
TGTGCCTGGGGTGCCCTAGCGGCCAAGGGGGAGACCCAGTACTTC
>-|TRBJ2-1|-|TRBV27
CASSLGLPRANEQFF
TGTGCCAGCAGTTTGGGACTTCCCCGGGCGAATGAGCAGTTCTTC
>TRBD2|TRBJ2-7|once|TRBV5-3
CARSSSGRLSYEQYF
TGTGCCAGAAGTTCTAGCGGGAGACTCTCCTACGAGCAGTACTTC
>-|TRBJ1-5|-|TRBV18
CASSPSLGEGQPQHF
TGTGCCAGCTCACCTTCCCTCGGAGAGGGACAGCCCCAGCATTTT
>TRBD1|TRBJ2-1|-|TRBV29-1
CSVKQGARHNEQFF
TGCAGCGTTAAACAGGGGGCGCGACACAATGAGCAGTTCTTC